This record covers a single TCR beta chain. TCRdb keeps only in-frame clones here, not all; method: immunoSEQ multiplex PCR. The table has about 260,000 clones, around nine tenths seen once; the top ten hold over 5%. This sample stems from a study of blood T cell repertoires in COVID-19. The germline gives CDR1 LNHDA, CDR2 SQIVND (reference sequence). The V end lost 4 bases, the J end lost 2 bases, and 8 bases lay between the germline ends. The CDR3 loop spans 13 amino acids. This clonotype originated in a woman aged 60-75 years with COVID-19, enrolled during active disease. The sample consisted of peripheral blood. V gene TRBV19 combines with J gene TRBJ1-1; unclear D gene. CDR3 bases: TGTGCCAGTAGTAAACAGAAAAACACTGAAGCTTTCTTT. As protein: CASSKQKNTEAFF.